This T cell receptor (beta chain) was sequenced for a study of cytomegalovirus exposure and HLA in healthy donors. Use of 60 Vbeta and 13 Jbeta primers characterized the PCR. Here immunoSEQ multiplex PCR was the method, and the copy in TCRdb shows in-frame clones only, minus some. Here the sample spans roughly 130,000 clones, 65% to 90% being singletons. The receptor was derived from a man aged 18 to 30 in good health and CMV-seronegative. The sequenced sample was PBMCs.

CDR3: CATSRDQPSRGINEKLFF. The CDR3 nucleotides are TGTGCCACCAGCAGAGATCAGCCCTCCAGGGGGATAAATGAAAAACTGTTTTTT. The chain links TRBV15 to TRBJ1-4, with 7 bases identical to TRBD1. The CDR3 length is 18 residues. V gave up 0 bases and J gave up 5 bases; unmatched junction bases: 12. The V gene's germline CDR1 is LNHNV and CDR2 YYDKDF (reference sequence).